The clone carrying this T cell receptor (delta chain) was detected many times. This sample was taken from a study of gamma-delta T cells after stem cell transplantation. TCRdb re-called clones from the RT-PCR reads via CATT. Among 12,000 or so delta-chain clones, roughly 1.3% were seen once, and the ten largest hold about 9.4%. This TCR came from a human donor. It is not recorded whose cells these are; they may come from a transplant donor. The sample was gamma-delta T cells.

The CDR3 region is CACDTLPRLGASTYTDKLIF. DNA for the CDR3: TGTGCCTGTGACACGCTTCCTCGACTGGGGGCCTCAACGTACACCGATAAACTCATCTTT. The gene calls are TRDV2 and TRDJ1, with 8 bases matching TRDD3. CDR1 and CDR2 (germline): GEAIGNYY, EKD. With V trimmed by 1 base and J by 0 bases, 18 bases remained unmatched. The CDR3 runs 20 residues.